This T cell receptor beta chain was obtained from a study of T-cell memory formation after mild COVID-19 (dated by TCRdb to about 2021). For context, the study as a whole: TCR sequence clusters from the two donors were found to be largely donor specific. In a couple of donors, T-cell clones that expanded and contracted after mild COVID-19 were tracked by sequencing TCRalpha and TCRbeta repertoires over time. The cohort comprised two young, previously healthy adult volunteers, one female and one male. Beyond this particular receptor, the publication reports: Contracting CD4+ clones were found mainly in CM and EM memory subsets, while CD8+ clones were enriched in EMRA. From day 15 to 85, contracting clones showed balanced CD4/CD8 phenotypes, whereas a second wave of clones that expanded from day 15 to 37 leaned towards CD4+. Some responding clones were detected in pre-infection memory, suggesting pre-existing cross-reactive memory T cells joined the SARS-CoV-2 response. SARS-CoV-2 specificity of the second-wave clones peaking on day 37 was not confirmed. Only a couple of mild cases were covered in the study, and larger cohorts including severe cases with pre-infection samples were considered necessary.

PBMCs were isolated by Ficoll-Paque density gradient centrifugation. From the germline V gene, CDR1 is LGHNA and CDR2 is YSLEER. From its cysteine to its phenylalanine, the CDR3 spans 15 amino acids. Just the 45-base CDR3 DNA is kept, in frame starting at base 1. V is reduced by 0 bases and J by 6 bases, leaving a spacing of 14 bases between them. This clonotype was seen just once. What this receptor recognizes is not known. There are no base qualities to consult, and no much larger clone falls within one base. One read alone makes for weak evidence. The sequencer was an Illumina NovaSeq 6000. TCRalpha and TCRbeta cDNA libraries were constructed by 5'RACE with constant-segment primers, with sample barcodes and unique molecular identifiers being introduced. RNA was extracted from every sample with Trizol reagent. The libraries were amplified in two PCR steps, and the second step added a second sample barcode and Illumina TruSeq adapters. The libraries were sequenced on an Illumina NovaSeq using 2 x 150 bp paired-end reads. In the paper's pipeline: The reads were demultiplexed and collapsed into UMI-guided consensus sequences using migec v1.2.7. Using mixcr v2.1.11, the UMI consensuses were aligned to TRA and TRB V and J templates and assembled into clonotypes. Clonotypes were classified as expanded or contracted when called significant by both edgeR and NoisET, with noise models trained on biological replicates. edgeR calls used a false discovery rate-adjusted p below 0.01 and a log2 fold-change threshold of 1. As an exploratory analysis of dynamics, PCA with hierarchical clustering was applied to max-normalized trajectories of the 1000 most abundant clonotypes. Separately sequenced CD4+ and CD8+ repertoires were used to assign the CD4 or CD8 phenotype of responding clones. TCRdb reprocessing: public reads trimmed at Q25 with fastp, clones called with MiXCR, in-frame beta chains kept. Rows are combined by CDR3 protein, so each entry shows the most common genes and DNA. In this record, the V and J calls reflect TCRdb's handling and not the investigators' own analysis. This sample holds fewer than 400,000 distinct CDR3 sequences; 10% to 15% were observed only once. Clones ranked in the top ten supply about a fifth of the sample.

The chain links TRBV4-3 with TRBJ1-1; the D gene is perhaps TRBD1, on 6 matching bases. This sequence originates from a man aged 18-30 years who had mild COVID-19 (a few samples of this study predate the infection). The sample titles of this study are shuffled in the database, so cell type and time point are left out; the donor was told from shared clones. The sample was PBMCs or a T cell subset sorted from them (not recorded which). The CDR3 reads CASSQDRGAVAEAFF. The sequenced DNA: TGCGCCAGCAGCCAAGATCGGGGGGCGGTTGCTGAAGCTTTCTTT.